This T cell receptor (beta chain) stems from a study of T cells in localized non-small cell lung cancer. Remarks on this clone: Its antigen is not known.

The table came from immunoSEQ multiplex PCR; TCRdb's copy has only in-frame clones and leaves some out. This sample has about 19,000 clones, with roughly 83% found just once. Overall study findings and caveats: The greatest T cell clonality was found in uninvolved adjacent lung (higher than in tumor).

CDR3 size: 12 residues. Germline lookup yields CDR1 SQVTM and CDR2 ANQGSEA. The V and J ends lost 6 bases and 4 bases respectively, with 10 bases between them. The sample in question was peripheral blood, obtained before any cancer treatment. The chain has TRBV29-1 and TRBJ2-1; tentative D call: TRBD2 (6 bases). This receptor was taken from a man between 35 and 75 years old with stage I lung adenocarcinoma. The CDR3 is CSVGGGYNEQFF. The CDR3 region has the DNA TGCAGCGTGGGGGGTGGGTACAATGAGCAGTTCTTC.